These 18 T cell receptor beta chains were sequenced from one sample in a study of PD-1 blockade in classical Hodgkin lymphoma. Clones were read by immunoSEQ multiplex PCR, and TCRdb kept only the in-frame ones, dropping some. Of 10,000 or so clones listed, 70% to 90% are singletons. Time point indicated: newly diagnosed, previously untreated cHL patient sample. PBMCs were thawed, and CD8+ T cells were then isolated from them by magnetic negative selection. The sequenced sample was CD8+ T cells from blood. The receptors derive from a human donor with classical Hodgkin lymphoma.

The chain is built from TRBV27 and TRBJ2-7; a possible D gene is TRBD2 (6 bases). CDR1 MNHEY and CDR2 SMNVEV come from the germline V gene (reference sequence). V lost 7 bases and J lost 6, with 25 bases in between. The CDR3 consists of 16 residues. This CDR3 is CASNPVGPAGGLEQYF. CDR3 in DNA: TGTGCCAGCAATCCAGTAGGCCCCGCTGGGGGACTCGAGCAGTACTTC.

CDR3 in DNA: TGTGCCAGCAGCTTGTACAATTTCCGGGGGGCTAGCACAGATACGCAGTATTTT. Protein product: CASSLYNFRGASTDTQYF. The chain joins TRBV7-8 to TRBJ2-3; weak D call: TRBD2 (7 bases). The germline V gene encodes CDR1 SGHVS and CDR2 FQNEAQ. CDR3 length: 18 residues. V lost 3 bases and J lost 0, with 19 bases in between.

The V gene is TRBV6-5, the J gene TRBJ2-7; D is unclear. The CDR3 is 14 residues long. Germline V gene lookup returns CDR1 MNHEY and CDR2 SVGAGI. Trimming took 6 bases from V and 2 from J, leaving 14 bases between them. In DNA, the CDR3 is TGTGCCAGCAGCTTACGGGCCTCCACCTACGAGCAGTACTTC. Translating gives CASSLRASTYEQYF.

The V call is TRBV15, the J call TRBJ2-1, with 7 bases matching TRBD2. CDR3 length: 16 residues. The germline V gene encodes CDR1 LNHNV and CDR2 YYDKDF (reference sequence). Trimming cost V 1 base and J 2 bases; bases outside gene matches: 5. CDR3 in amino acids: CATSRGRGVAYNEQFF. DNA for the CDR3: TGTGCCACCAGCAGAGGCCGGGGGGTAGCCTACAATGAGCAGTTCTTC. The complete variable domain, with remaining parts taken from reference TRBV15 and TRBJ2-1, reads DAMVIQNPRYQVTQFGKPVTLSCSQTLNHNVMYWYQQKSSQAPKLLFHYYDKDFNNEADTPDNFQSRRPNTSFCFLDIRSPGLGDTAMYLCATSRGRGVAYNEQFFGPGTRLTVL.

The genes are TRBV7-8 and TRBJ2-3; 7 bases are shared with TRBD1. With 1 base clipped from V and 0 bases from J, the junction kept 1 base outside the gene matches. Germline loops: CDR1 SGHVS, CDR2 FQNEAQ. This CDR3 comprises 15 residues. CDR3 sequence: CASSLEGASTDTQYF. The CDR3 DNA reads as TGTGCCAGCAGCTTAGAGGGGGCCAGCACAGATACGCAGTATTTT.

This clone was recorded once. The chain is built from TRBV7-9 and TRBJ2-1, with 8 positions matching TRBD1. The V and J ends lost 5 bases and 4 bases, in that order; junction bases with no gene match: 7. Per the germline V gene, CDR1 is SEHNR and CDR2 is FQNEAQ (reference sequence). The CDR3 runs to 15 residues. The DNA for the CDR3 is TGTGCCAGCAGCCCTGGACAGGGATCGTACAATGAGCAGTTCTTC. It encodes CASSPGQGSYNEQFF.

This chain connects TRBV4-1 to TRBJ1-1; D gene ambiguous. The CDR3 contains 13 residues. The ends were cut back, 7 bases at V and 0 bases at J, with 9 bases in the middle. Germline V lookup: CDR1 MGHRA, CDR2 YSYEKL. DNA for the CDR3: TGCGCCAGCACGGTGACGATGAACACTGAAGCTTTCTTT. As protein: CASTVTMNTEAFF.

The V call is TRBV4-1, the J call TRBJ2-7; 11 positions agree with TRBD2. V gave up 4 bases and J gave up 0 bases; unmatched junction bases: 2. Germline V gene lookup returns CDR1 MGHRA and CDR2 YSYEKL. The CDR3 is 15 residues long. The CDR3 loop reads CASSPSGGPSYEQYF. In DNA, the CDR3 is TGCGCCAGCAGCCCTAGCGGGGGGCCCTCCTACGAGCAGTACTTC.

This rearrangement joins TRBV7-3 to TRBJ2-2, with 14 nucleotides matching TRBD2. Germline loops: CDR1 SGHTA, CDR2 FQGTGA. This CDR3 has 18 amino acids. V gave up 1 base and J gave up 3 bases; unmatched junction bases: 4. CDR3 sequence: CASSLMGTSGGHTGELFF. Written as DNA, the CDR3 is TGTGCCAGCAGCTTAATGGGGACTAGCGGGGGCCACACCGGGGAGCTGTTTTTT.

CDR3 nucleotides: TGTGCCAGCTCAGGGACAGGGGCCCCGAACACTGAAGCTTTCTTT. This translates into CASSGTGAPNTEAFF. This chain joins TRBV18 and TRBJ1-1, with 10 bases fitting TRBD1. The CDR3 length is 15 residues. The germline V gene has CDR1 KGHSH and CDR2 LQKENI. V shed 5 bases and J 1 base; nucleotides not matched to a gene: 4.

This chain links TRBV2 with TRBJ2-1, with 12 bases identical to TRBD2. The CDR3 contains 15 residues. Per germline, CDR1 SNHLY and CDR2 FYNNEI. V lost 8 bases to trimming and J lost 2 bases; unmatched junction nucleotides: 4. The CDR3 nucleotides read TGTGCCAGCCCTGCTAGCGGGGGGGCCTACAATGAGCAGTTCTTC. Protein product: CASPASGGAYNEQFF.

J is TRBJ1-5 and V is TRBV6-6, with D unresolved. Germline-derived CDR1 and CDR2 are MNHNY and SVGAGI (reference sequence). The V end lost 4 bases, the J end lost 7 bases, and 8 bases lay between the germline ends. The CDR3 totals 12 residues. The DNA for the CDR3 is TGTGCCAGCAGTTTCCCGGGACAGCCCCAGCATTTT. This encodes CASSFPGQPQHF.

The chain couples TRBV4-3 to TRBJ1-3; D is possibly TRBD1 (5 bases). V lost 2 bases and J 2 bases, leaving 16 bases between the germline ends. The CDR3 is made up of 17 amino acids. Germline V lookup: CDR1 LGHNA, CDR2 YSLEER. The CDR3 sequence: CASSQRLWEGTGNTIYF. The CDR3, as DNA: TGCGCCAGCAGCCAACGGCTCTGGGAGGGGACTGGAAACACCATATATTTT.

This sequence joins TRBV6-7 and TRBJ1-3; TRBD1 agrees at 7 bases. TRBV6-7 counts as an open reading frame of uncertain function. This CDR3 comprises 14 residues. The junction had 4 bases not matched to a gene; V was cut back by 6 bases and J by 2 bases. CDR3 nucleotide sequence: TGTGCCAGCAGGGGGACAGTCCCTGGAAACACCATATATTTT. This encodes CASRGTVPGNTIYF.

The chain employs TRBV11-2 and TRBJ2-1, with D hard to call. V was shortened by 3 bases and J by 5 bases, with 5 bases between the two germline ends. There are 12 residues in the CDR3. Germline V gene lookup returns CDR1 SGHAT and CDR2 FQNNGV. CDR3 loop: CASSFRDNEQFF. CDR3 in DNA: TGTGCCAGCAGCTTCAGAGACAATGAGCAGTTCTTC.

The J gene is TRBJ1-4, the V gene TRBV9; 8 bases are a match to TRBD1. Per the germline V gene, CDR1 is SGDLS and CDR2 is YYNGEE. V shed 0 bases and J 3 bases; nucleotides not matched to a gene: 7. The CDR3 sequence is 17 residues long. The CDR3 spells CASSVEAGQGANEKLFF. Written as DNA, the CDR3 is TGTGCCAGCAGCGTAGAGGCCGGACAGGGTGCTAATGAAAAACTGTTTTTT.

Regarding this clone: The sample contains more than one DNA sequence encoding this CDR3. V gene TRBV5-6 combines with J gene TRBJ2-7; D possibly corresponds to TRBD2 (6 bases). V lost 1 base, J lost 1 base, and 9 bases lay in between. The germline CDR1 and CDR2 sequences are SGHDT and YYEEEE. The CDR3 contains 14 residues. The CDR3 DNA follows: TGTGCCAGCAGCTTGTTCGGGGGTTCCTACGAGCAGTACTTC. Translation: CASSLFGGSYEQYF.

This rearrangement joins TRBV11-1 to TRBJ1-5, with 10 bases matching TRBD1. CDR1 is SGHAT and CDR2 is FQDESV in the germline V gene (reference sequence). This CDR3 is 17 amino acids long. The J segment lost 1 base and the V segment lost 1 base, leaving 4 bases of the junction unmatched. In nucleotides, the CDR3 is TGTGCCAGCAGCTTAGTGGGGACAGGGGCGAGCAATCAGCCCCAGCATTTT. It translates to CASSLVGTGASNQPQHF.